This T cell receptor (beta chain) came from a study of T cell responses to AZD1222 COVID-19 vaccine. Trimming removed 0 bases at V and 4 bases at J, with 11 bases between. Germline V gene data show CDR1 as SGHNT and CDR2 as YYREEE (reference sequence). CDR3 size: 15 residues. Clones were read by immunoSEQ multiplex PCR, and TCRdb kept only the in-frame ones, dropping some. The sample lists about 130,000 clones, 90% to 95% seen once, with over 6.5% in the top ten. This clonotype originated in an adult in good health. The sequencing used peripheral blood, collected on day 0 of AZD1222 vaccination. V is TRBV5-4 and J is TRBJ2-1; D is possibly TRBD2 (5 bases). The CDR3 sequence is CASSLDAGQYNEQFF. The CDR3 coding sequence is TGTGCCAGCAGCTTGGATGCGGGCCAATACAATGAGCAGTTCTTC.